These T cell receptor beta chains were read from a single sample in a study of control samples from healthy donors and cancer patients. The protocol was immunoSEQ multiplex PCR, while the TCRdb copy is restricted to in-frame clones and leaves out a portion. Here the sample spans roughly 100,000 clones, about 89% being singletons. Sequenced sample: PBMCs. Receptors originate from a man aged 60 to 75 with lung cancer. Both conserved end residues are part of each CDR3. Each record gives: D gene, clone size, J gene, V gene, CDR3 DNA, CDR3 protein. The D gene is left open where the match is weak. Clone size is shown for a subset of rows, as once, few, many or a class of expanded clone.

NA NA TRBJ1-4 TRBV3-1/TRBV3-2 TGTGCCAGCGGATCTGCAACTAATGAAAAACTGTTTTTT CASGSATNEKLFF
NA once TRBJ2-5 TRBV30 TGTGCCTGGCGTTATCCCCGTATGGGAGAGACCCAGTACTTC CAWRYPRMGETQYF
TRBD2 NA TRBJ2-2 TRBV19 TGTGCCAGTAGAAATAGCGGGGGGGCGACCGGGGAGCTGTTTTTT CASRNSGGATGELFF
NA NA TRBJ1-4 TRBV18 TGTGCCAGCTCACCTCAGACCCGGGACGAAAAACTGTTTTTT CASSPQTRDEKLFF
NA NA TRBJ1-1 TRBV16 TGTGCCAGCAGCCCCCCCCCTCCGGGGGACACTGAAGCTTTCTTT CASSPPPPGDTEAFF
NA NA TRBJ1-3 TRBV7-9 TGTGCCAGCAGCTTCTACTCTGGAAACACCATATATTTT CASSFYSGNTIYF
TRBD1 NA TRBJ1-5 TRBV6-6 TGTGCCAGCAGTACCGACAGGGGTAGGAATCAGCCCCAGCATTTT CASSTDRGRNQPQHF
NA few TRBJ2-2 TRBV6-4 TGTGCCAGCAGTGACACAGGGTACGGGGACACCGGGGAGCTGTTTTTT CASSDTGYGDTGELFF
NA few TRBJ1-6 TRBV7-2 TGTGCCAGCAGCTTAGAGGGGATGGGAAATTCACCCCTCCACTTT CASSLEGMGNSPLHF
NA NA TRBJ1-5 TRBV7-2 TGTGCCAGCAGCTTAGCGTACCAGCCCCAGCATTTT CASSLAYQPQHF
NA NA TRBJ1-6 TRBV10-3 TGTGCCATCAGTGAGAGGACAGTTTTTAATTCACCCCTCCACTTT CAISERTVFNSPLHF
NA NA TRBJ2-5 TRBV5-1 TGCGCCAGCAGCCAAGGGACCCAAGAGACCCAGTACTTC CASSQGTQETQYF
NA NA TRBJ2-1 TRBV7-2 TGTGCCAGCAGCTACCGGGCCAACAATGAGCAGTTCTTC CASSYRANNEQFF
TRBD1 many TRBJ1-1 TRBV12-3/TRBV12-4 TGTGCCAGCAGTCGGACAGGGGACACTGAAGCTTTCTTT CASSRTGDTEAFF
TRBD2 once TRBJ2-7 TRBV29-1 TGCAGCGTTGAAGGGCGGGGGGGCCGAAGCTCCTACGAGCAGTACTTC CSVEGRGGRSSYEQYF
NA NA TRBJ1-6 TRBV7-6 TGTGCCAGCAGCTTAGCCGGGTCGTTTAATTCACCCCTCCACTTT CASSLAGSFNSPLHF
TRBD1 once TRBJ2-5 TRBV5-4 TGTGCCAGCAGCTTGGGCTTGGGACAGGCGCAAGAGACCCAGTACTTC CASSLGLGQAQETQYF
NA once TRBJ2-5 TRBV9 TGTGCCAGCAGCGTTCCTACGGGGGATATCGAGACCCAGTACTTC CASSVPTGDIETQYF
TRBD1 once TRBJ1-2 TRBV6-5 TGTGCCAGCAGTTACTCGGGAAGGGGGCAAAATGGCTACACCTTC CASSYSGRGQNGYTF
NA NA TRBJ1-2 TRBV19 TGTGCCAGTAGTAGATCCCCAGGGGATGGCTACACCTTC CASSRSPGDGYTF
NA NA TRBJ2-5 TRBV6-5 TGTGCCAGCAGCCCGACCCCCTTTCATGGTGAGACCCAGTACTTC CASSPTPFHGETQYF
NA NA TRBJ2-5 TRBV19 TGTGCCAGTAGTATCGGACAGCAAGAGACCCAGTACTTC CASSIGQQETQYF
TRBD1 NA TRBJ1-2 TRBV27 TGTGCCAGCAGCCAATCGACAGGGGGCGATTTTGGCTACACCTTC CASSQSTGGDFGYTF
NA NA TRBJ1-5 TRBV6-5 TGTGCCAGCAGAGATAGCAATCAGCCCCAGCATTTT CASRDSNQPQHF
NA NA TRBJ2-2 TRBV6-5 TGTGCCAGCAGTTTTCTGAGGCCCGTTGACACCGGGGAGCTGTTTTTT CASSFLRPVDTGELFF
TRBD2 NA TRBJ2-2 TRBV19 TGTGCCCGCAGGGGCGGCGCGGGGGGGAACACCGGGGAGCTGTTTTTT CARRGGAGGNTGELFF
NA NA TRBJ2-7 TRBV7-9 TGTGCCAGCAGCTTAGTGTGGTCCTACGAGCAGTACTTC CASSLVWSYEQYF
NA NA TRBJ1-3 TRBV5-8 TGTGCCAGCAGCTTCAGGGCGAATTCTGGAAACACCATATATTTT CASSFRANSGNTIYF
NA NA TRBJ1-3 TRBV25-1 TGTGCCAGCAGTAAAGGCATCTCTGGAAACACCATATATTTT CASSKGISGNTIYF
NA NA TRBJ1-5 TRBV27 TGTGCCAGCAGGGACATCGTCAGTCAGCCCCAGCATTTT CASRDIVSQPQHF
NA once TRBJ2-4 TRBV15 TGTGCCACCAAACAGGGTTTACTAGCCAAAAACATTCAGTACTTC CATKQGLLAKNIQYF
NA NA TRBJ2-1 TRBV7-3 TGTGCCAGCAGCTTAACGTCGGGGATCTCCTACAATGAGCAGTTCTTC CASSLTSGISYNEQFF
TRBD1 NA TRBJ1-2 TRBV10-2 TGCGCCAGCAGGAGGGAACAGGGGAGCTATGGCTACACCTTC CASRREQGSYGYTF
TRBD1 NA TRBJ2-5 TRBV7-7 TGTGCCAGCAGCTTTCGAGGGGGCTCGGGGGAGACCCAGTACTTC CASSFRGGSGETQYF
TRBD1 once TRBJ1-1 TRBV9 TGTGCCAGCAGCTTCGGGACAGGGGGACTCCTGAACACTGAAGCTTTCTTT CASSFGTGGLLNTEAFF
NA once TRBJ1-1 TRBV18 TGTGCCAGCTCAGCGATCGGGACGGTGAACACTGAAGCTTTCTTT CASSAIGTVNTEAFF
TRBD1 NA TRBJ2-2 TRBV11-3 TGTGCCAGCAGCTCCGACAGGGGATTGAACACCGGGGAGCTGTTTTTT CASSSDRGLNTGELFF
TRBD1 NA TRBJ1-5 TRBV25-1 TGTGCCAGCAGTGCCGGGACAGGAGTCGATAGCAATCAGCCCCAGCATTTT CASSAGTGVDSNQPQHF
NA NA TRBJ1-2 TRBV10-1 TGCGCCAGCAGTGAAGATAACTATGGCTACACCTTC CASSEDNYGYTF
TRBD2 NA TRBJ2-1 TRBV7-2 TGTGCCAGCAGCTTAGCTGTTGGCGGGAGATACAATGAGCAGTTCTTC CASSLAVGGRYNEQFF
NA NA TRBJ1-1 TRBV11-2 TGTGCCAGCAGCCTTCAGCGAACTGAAGCTTTCTTT CASSLQRTEAFF
TRBD1 NA TRBJ2-4 TRBV5-1 TGCGCCAGCAGCCTGGACAGGTCCAGAAACATTCAGTACTTC CASSLDRSRNIQYF
NA NA TRBJ2-5 TRBV12-3/TRBV12-4 TGTGCCAGCAGTTTATTAACAGAAGAGACCCAGTACTTC CASSLLTEETQYF
TRBD1 NA TRBJ2-3 TRBV6-5 TGTGCCAGCAGCTACAGGGGGTCGACAGATACGCAGTATTTT CASSYRGSTDTQYF
TRBD1 NA TRBJ1-2 TRBV13 TGTGCCAGCAGCCCCGGACAGGGATCGACCCCTGGCTATGGCTACACCTTC CASSPGQGSTPGYGYTF
TRBD1 NA TRBJ1-4 TRBV29-1 TGCAGCGTTGGGCGCCCCGGGGACAGGGAGTACGGAAAACTGTTTTTT CSVGRPGDREYGKLFF
NA NA TRBJ1-1 TRBV7-9 TGTGCCAGCAGCCCCAGGAAAGGTCTCACTGAAGCTTTCTTT CASSPRKGLTEAFF
NA NA TRBJ1-1 TRBV10-1 TGCGCCAGCAGTGAGTCACGGGAGGTAACTGAAGCTTTCTTT CASSESREVTEAFF
NA NA TRBJ1-5 TRBV7-9 TGTGCCAGCAGCTTGGGAGGCTCGTGGAGCAATCAGCCCCAGCATTTT CASSLGGSWSNQPQHF
NA few TRBJ1-1 TRBV28 TGTGCCAGCAGCTCAGGGACGGTGAACACTGAAGCTTTCTTT CASSSGTVNTEAFF
NA NA TRBJ2-2 TRBV27 TGTGCCAGCACCCCCGGATATAGGTACACCGGGGAGCTGTTTTTT CASTPGYRYTGELFF
NA NA TRBJ2-2 TRBV5-1 TGCGCCAGCAGCTTGGGGGTATCGAACACCGGGGAGCTGTTTTTT CASSLGVSNTGELFF
NA NA TRBJ1-5 TRBV10-1 TGCGCCAGCAGTGAGTCGGGAACGGTGGGGAGCAATCAGCCCCAGCATTTT CASSESGTVGSNQPQHF
NA NA TRBJ1-1 TRBV6-5 TGTGCCAGCAGAAACATCCGACGGGCTGAAGCTTTCTTT CASRNIRRAEAFF
NA NA TRBJ2-3 TRBV2 TGTGCCAGCAGTTCCTCCCGTGCAGATACGCAGTATTTT CASSSSRADTQYF
NA NA TRBJ1-1 TRBV10-2 TGCGCCAGCACCCAGGGGTTTCGGACTGAAGCTTTCTTT CASTQGFRTEAFF
NA once TRBJ1-1 TRBV7-9 TGTGCCAGCAGCTTACAGGGAGGAGACACTGAAGCTTTCTTT CASSLQGGDTEAFF